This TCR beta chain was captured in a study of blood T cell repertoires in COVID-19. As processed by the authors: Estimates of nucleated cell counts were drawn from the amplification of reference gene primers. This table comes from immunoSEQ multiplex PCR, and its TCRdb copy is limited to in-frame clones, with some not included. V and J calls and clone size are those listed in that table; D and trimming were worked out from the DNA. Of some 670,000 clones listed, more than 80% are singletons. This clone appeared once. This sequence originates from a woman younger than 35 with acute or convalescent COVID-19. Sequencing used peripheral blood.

The CDR3 here is CASSLRAGGANYGYTF. DNA of the CDR3: TGTGCCAGCAGCTTAAGGGCGGGGGGAGCTAACTATGGCTACACCTTC. V is TRBV7-2 and J is TRBJ1-2, with D perhaps matching TRBD1 (5 bases). Germline V gene sequence: CDR1 SGHTA, CDR2 FQGNSA. The CDR3 spans 16 residues. V was clipped by 2 bases and J by 0 bases, with 13 bases between them.